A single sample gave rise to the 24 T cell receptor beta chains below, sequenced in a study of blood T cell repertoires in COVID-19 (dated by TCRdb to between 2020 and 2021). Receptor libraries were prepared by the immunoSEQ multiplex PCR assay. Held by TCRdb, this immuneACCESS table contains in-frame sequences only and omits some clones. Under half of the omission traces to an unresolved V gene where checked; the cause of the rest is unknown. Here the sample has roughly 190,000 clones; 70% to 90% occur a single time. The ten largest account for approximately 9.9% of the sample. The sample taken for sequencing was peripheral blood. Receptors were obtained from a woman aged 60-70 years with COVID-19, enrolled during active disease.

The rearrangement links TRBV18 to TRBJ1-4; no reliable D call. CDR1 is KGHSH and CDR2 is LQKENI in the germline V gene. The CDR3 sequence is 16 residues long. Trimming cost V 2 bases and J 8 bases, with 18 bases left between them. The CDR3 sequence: CASSPTDGVLGEKLFF. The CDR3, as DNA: TGTGCCAGCTCACCAACAGATGGGGTACTAGGGGAAAAACTGTTTTTT.

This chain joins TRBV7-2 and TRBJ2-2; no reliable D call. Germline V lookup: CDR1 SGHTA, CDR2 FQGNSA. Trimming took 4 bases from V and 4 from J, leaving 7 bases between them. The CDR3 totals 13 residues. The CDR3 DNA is TGTGCCAGCAGCTCCATCCCCACCGGGGAGCTGTTTTTT. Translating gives CASSSIPTGELFF.

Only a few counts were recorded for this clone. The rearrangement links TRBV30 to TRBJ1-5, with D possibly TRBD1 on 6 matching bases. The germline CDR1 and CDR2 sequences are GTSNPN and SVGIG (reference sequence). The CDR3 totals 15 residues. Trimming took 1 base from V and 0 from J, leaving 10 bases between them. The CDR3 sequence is CAWSEGGSSNQPQHF. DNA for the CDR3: TGTGCCTGGAGTGAGGGGGGGTCTAGCAATCAGCCCCAGCATTTT.

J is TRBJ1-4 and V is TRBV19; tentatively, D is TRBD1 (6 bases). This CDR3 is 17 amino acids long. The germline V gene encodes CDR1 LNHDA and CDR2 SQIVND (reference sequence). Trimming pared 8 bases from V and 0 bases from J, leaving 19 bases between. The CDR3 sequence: CASGALDRPATNEKLFF. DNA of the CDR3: TGTGCCAGTGGGGCTCTAGACAGGCCTGCAACTAATGAAAAACTGTTTTTT.

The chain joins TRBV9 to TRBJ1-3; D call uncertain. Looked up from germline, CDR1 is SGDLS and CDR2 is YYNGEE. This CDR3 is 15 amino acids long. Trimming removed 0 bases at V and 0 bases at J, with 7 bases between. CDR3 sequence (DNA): TGTGCCAGCAGCGTAGACAGAAACTCTGGAAACACCATATATTTT. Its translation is CASSVDRNSGNTIYF.

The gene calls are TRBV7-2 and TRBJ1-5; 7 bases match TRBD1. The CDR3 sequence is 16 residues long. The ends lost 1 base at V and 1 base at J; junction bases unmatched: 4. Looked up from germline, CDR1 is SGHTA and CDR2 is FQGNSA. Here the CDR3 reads CASSLVGGASNQPQHF. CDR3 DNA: TGTGCCAGCAGCTTAGTAGGGGGCGCGAGCAATCAGCCCCAGCATTTT.

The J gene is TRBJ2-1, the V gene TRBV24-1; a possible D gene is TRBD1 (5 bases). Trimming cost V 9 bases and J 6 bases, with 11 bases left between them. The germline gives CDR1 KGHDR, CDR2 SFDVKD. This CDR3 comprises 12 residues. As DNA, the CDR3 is TGTGCCACCTCCGGACAAGTCAATGAGCAGTTCTTC. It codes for CATSGQVNEQFF.

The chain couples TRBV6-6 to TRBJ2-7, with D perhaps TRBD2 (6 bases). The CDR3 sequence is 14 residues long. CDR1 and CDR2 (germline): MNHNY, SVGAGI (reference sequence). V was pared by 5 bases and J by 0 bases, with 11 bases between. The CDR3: CASSGGTLSYEQYF. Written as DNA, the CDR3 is TGTGCCAGCAGTGGCGGGACCCTCTCCTACGAGCAGTACTTC.

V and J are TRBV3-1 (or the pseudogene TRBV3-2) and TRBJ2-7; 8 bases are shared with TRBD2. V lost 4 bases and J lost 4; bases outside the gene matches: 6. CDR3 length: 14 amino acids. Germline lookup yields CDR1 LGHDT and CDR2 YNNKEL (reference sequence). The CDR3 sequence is CASSPGLGVYEQYF. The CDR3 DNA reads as TGTGCCAGCAGCCCGGGACTAGGCGTATACGAGCAGTACTTC.

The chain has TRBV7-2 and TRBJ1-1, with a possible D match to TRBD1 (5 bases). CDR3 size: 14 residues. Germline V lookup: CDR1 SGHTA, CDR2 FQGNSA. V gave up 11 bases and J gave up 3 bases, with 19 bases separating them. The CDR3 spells CAPSGGAKDTEAFF. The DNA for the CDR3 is TGTGCCCCAAGCGGAGGGGCGAAGGACACTGAAGCTTTCTTT.

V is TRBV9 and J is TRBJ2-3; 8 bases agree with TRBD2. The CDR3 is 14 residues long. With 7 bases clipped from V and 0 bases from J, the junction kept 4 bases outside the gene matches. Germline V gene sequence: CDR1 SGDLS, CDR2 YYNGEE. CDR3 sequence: CASGSGISTDTQYF. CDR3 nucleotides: TGTGCCAGCGGTAGCGGGATCAGCACAGATACGCAGTATTTT.

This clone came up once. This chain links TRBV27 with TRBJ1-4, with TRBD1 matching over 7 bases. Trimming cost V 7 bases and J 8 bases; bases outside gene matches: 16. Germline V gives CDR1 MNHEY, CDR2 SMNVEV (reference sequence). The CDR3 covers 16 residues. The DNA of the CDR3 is TGTGCCAGCACCCAGGGTTCAGGGGGAATAAAGGAAAAACTGTTTTTT. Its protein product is CASTQGSGGIKEKLFF.

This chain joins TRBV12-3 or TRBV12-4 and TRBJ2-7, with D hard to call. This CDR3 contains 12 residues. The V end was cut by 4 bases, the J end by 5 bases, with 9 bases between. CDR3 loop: CASSSQLNEQYF. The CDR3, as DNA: TGTGCCAGCAGTTCACAGCTTAACGAGCAGTACTTC.

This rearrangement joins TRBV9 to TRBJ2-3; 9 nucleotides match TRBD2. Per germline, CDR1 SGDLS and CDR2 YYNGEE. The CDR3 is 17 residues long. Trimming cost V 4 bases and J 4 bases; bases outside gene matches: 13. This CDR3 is CASSRRLLAGGADTQYF. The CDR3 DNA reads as TGTGCCAGCAGCCGGCGCCTACTAGCGGGCGGGGCAGATACGCAGTATTTT.

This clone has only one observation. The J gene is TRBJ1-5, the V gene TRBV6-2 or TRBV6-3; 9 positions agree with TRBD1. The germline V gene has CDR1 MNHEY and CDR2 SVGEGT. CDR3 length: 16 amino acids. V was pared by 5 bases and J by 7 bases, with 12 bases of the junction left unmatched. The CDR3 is CASSPAGGTGQQPQHF. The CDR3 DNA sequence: TGTGCCAGCAGTCCAGCGGGGGGGACAGGGCAACAGCCCCAGCATTTT.

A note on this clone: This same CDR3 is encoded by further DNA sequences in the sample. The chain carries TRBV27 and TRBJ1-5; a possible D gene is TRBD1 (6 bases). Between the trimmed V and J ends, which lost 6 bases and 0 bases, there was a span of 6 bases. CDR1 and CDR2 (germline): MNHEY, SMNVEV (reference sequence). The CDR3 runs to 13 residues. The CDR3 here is CASRTGSNQPQHF. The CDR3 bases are TGTGCCAGCAGGACAGGTAGCAATCAGCCCCAGCATTTT.

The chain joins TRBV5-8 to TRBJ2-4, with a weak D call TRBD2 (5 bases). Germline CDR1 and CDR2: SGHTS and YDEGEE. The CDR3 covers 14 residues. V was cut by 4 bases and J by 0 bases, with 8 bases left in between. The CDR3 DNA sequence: TGTGCCAGCAGCACCCGGGGAGCCAAAAACATTCAGTACTTC. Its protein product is CASSTRGAKNIQYF.

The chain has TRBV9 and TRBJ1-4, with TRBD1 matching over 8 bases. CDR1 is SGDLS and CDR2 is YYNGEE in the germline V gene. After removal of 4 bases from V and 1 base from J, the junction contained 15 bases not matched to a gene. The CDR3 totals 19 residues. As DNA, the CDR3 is TGTGCCAGCAGCCCCGGCCGTGGACAGGGATTCGGAACTAATGAAAAACTGTTTTTT. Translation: CASSPGRGQGFGTNEKLFF.

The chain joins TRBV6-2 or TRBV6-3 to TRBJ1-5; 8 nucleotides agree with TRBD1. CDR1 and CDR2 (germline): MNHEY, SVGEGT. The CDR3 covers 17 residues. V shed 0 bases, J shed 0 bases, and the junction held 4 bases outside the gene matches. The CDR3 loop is CASSYSSGGISNQPQHF. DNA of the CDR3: TGTGCCAGCAGTTACTCCTCAGGGGGCATTAGCAATCAGCCCCAGCATTTT.

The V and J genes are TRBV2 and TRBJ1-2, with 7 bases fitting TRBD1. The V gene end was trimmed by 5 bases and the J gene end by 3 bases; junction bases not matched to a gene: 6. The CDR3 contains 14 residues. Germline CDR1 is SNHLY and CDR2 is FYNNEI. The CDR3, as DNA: TGTGCCAGCAGTTGGGACAGCAGCTACTATGGCTACACCTTC. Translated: CASSWDSSYYGYTF.

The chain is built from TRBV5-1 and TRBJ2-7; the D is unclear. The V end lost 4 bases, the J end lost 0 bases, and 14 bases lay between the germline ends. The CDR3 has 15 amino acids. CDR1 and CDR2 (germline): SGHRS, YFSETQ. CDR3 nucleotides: TGCGCCAGCAGCCGCACCTCGGGTCTCTCCTACGAGCAGTACTTC. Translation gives CASSRTSGLSYEQYF. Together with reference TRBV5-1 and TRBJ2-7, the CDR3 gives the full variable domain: KAGVTQTPRYLIKTRGQQVTLSCSPISGHRSVSWYQQTPGQGLQFLFEYFSETQRNKGNFPGRFSGRQFSNSRSEMNVSTLELGDSALYLCASSRTSGLSYEQYFGPGTRLTVT.

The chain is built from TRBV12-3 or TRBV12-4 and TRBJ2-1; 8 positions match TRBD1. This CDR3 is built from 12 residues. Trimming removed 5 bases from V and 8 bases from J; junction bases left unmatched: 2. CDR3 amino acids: CASSGQGDEQFF. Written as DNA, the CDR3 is TGTGCCAGCAGTGGACAGGGTGATGAGCAGTTCTTC.

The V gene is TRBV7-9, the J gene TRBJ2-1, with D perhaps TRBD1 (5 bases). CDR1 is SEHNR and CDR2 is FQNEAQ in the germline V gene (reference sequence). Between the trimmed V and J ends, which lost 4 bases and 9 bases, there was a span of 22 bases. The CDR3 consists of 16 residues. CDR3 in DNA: TGTGCCAGCAGCTCTACAGACAGCTCCTCCTGGGCTGAGCAGTTCTTC. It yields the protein CASSSTDSSSWAEQFF.

CDR3 region: CATSDPTGVGETQYF. CDR3 DNA: TGTGCCACCAGTGACCCCACAGGGGTTGGAGAGACCCAGTACTTC. The chain recombines TRBV24-1 with TRBJ2-5, with 7 bases lining up with TRBD1. V trimming: 4 bases; J trimming: 4 bases; junction bases outside the gene matches: 8. CDR3 length: 15 residues. Germline lookup yields CDR1 KGHDR and CDR2 SFDVKD.